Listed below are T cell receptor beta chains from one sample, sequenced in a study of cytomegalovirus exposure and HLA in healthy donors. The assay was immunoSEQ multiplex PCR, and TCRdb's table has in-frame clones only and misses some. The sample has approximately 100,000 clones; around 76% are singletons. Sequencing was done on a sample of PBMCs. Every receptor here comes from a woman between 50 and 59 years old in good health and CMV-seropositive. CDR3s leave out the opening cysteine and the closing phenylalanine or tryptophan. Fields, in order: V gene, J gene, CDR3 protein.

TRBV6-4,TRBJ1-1,ASSSWTVNTEAF
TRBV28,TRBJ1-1,ASSRVSTEAF
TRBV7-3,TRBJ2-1,ASSPFFTSGHEQF
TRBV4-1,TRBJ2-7,ASSPLQFGGANEQY
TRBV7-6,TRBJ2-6,ASSLARTGPTGANVLT
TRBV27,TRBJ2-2,ASSPLAGGAGELF
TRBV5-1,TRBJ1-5,ASSLAGGNQPQH
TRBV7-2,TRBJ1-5,ASSLNDRQPQH
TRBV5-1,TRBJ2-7,ASSFMGQRGYEQY
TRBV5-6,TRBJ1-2,ASSVSDRREVGYT
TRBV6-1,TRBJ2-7,ASSVLQGHTYEQY
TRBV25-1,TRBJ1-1,ASSSDRVNTEAF
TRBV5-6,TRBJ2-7,ASSLAPGRTEQY
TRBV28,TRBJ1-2,ASRRIIPGTQDDYGYT
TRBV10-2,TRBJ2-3,ASTGQGRDTQY
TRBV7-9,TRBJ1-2,SSSSNHQGLNYGYT
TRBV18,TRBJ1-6,ASSPDRRIPLH
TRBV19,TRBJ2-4,ASSIPGAKNIQY
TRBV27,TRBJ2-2,ASSSDRRGGVTGELF
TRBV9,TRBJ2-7,ASSAWDRGNEQY
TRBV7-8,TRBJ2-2,ASSPARGSSGGRRNTGELF
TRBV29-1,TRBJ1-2,SAVTGTGARQATNNYGYT
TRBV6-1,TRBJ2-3,ASSDLSGTSGGTRPDTQY
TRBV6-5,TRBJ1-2,ASSYSTRQVYT
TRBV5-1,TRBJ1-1,ASSVGTEYTEAF
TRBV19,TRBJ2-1,ASTLDSYSYNEQF
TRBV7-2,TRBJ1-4,ASSLAYSEKLF
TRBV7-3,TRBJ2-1,ASSGGGSYNEQF
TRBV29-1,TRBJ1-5,SVGGGLQPQH
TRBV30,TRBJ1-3,AWATGQANTIY
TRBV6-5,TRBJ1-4,ASGEAGGVGKLF
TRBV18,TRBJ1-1,ASSPPGREDTEAF
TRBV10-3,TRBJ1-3,AISDPGRPSGNTIY
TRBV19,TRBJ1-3,ASSGARRGSGNTIY
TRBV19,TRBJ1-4,ASTDRGREKLF
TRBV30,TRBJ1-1,AWSGLHEDRLPFTEAF
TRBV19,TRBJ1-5,ASSPSRRQPQH
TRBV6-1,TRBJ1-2,ASSEGVRAGFNYGYT
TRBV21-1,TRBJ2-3,ASSVYTKFSSTDTQY
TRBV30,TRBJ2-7,AWTPTGVYEQY
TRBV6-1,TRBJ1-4,ASSATGGGGNEKLF
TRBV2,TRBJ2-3,ASSGLAISTDTQY
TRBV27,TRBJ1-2,ASSNLRGGDYGYT
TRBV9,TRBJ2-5,ASSVGITSGAETQY